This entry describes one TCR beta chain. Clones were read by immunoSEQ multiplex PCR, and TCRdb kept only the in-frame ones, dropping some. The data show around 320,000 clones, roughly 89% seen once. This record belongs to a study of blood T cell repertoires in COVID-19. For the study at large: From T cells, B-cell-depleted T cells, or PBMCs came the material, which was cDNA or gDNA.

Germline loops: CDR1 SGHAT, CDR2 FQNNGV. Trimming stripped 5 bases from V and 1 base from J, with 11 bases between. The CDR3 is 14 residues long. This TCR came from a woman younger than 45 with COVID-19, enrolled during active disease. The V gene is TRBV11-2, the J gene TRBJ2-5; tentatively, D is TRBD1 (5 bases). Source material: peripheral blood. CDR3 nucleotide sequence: TGTGCCAGCAGCCTTCGACAGACCCAAGAGACCCAGTACTTC. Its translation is CASSLRQTQETQYF.